A single sample is the source of the 9 T cell receptor beta chains below, sequenced in a study of OX40 agonist ivuxolimab in advanced cancers. Assay: immunoSEQ multiplex PCR; the TCRdb copy retains only in-frame clones and omits some. Seen here are around 80,000 clones, approximately 86% observed once, and the top ten hold just under 1%. Specimen: CD4+ or CD8+ T cells sorted from blood, collected in a trial of the OX40 agonist ivuxolimab. These receptors came from an adult with an advanced solid tumor such as melanoma, head and neck, liver or kidney cancer.

The chain carries TRBV9 and TRBJ2-3; 8 nucleotides align to TRBD1. Germline CDR1 and CDR2: SGDLS and YYNGEE. The CDR3 length is 13 residues. V shed 0 bases, J shed 6 bases, and the junction held 0 bases outside the gene matches. The chain's CDR3 is CASSVGDRDTQYF. The CDR3 nucleotides read TGTGCCAGCAGCGTAGGGGACAGGGATACGCAGTATTTT. Supplemented by reference TRBV9 and TRBJ2-3, the full variable domain reads DSGVTQTPKHLITATGQRVTLRCSPRSGDLSVYWYQQSLDQGLQFLIQYYNGEERAKGNILERFSAQQFPDLHSELNLSSLELGDSALYFCASSVGDRDTQYFGPGTRLTVL.

The chain employs TRBV18 and TRBJ1-1; D gene unclear. CDR3 length: 17 residues. The V and J ends lost 1 base and 0 bases respectively, with 15 bases between them. Germline-derived CDR1 and CDR2 are KGHSH and LQKENI. DNA for the CDR3: TGTGCCAGCTCACCACGTCAGGTGTCTACTTTGAACACTGAAGCTTTCTTT. This gives the protein CASSPRQVSTLNTEAFF.

This clone was seen a handful of times. This chain joins TRBV4-1 and TRBJ1-2; no clear D. This CDR3 is 14 amino acids long. Trimming took 4 bases from V and 1 from J, leaving 10 bases between them. Germline loops: CDR1 MGHRA, CDR2 YSYEKL. The CDR3 region is CASSPPQVNYGYTF. In DNA form, the CDR3 reads TGCGCCAGCAGCCCGCCCCAGGTTAACTATGGCTACACCTTC.

The J gene is TRBJ1-1, the V gene TRBV5-1, with D uncertain. Germline CDR1 is SGHRS and CDR2 is YFSETQ. V lost 0 bases and J 3 bases, leaving 12 bases between the germline ends. The CDR3 totals 15 residues. The CDR3 coding sequence is TGCGCCAGCAGCTTGGTGGTCACGGGTGACACTGAAGCTTTCTTT. Translating it yields CASSLVVTGDTEAFF.

This chain connects TRBV5-1 to TRBJ1-1, with D perhaps matching TRBD1 (5 bases). Germline V gene lookup returns CDR1 SGHRS and CDR2 YFSETQ. The CDR3 extends over 13 amino acids. Between the trimmed V and J ends, which lost 7 bases and 3 bases, there was a span of 13 bases. As DNA, the CDR3 is TGCGCCAGCTTTACCGGGACCGACACTGAAGCTTTCTTT. Encoded protein: CASFTGTDTEAFF.

The CDR3 is CASSFPAGLGDTQYF. The CDR3 DNA follows: TGTGCCAGCAGCTTTCCAGCGGGATTAGGAGATACGCAGTATTTT. The chain combines TRBV7-2 with TRBJ2-3; 7 positions match TRBD2. V gave up 3 bases and J gave up 5 bases; unmatched junction bases: 8. This CDR3 region has 15 residues. CDR1 and CDR2 (germline): SGHTA, FQGNSA.

The chain uses TRBV5-6 and TRBJ2-1, with 8 bases matching TRBD2. Trimming removed 4 bases from V and 4 bases from J; junction bases left unmatched: 4. This CDR3 has 14 residues. From germline, CDR1 is SGHDT and CDR2 YYEEEE. The CDR3 is CASSGTRDYNEQFF. The CDR3 nucleotides read TGTGCCAGCAGCGGGACTAGGGATTACAATGAGCAGTTCTTC.

This clone was observed a few times. This chain links TRBV9 with TRBJ2-1; D is undetermined. The CDR3 is 14 residues long. CDR1 is SGDLS and CDR2 is YYNGEE in the germline V gene. Trimming stripped 3 bases from V and 2 bases from J, with 9 bases between. The CDR3 bases are TGTGCCAGCAGCGCTCTAGGGACCTACAATGAGCAGTTCTTC. This sequence encodes CASSALGTYNEQFF.

The genes are TRBV11-3 and TRBJ1-1, with 7 bases matching TRBD1. The germline gives CDR1 SGHNT, CDR2 YENEEA. CDR3 length: 13 residues. J was trimmed by 4 bases and V by 3 bases; bases with no gene match: 2. This CDR3 is CASSFQGGTEAFF. The CDR3 DNA sequence: TGTGCCAGCAGCTTTCAGGGGGGCACTGAAGCTTTCTTT.